This T cell receptor (beta chain) was found in a study of shared clonotypes between healthy human individuals. Sequenced by immunoSEQ multiplex PCR; TCRdb stores in-frame clones only, minus some. The sample has a few million clones, roughly 92% seen once. This CDR3 has 12 residues. V dropped 2 bases and J dropped 5 bases, with 5 bases sitting between them. From germline, CDR1 is MDHEN and CDR2 SYDVKM. This TCR came from a man aged 18 to 29 in good health. Some clones in this sample may be carry-over from other donors' samples. The sequencing input was naive CD4+ T cells from PBMCs. Described subset: CD45RA+ positively selected. The chain has TRBV28 and TRBJ2-3, with D uncertain. CDR3 bases: TGTGCCAGCAGTTTACTGGTAGATACGCAGTATTTT. Encoded protein: CASSLLVDTQYF. Using reference TRBV28 and TRBJ2-3 for the parts outside the CDR3, the full variable domain is DVKVTQSSRYLVKRTGEKVFLECVQDMDHENMFWYRQDPGLGLRLIYFSYDVKMKEKGDIPEGYSVSREKKERFSLILESASTNQTSMYLCASSLLVDTQYFGPGTRLTVL.